This TCR beta chain was sequenced in a study of identical twins. Study conclusions and caveats: Excess sharing between twins was weaker in beta out-of-frame sequences. Alpha sequences out of frame and shared by twins had excess low generation probability. Insertions were reduced in abundant cord blood beta clonotypes but not in memory repertoires.

This CDR3 region has 15 residues. V trimming: 8 bases; J trimming: 5 bases; junction bases outside the gene matches: 12. Germline lookup yields CDR1 ENHRY and CDR2 SYGVKD. Worth noting for this clonotype: Its antigen is as yet unknown.

TCRdb re-derived calls from the 5' RACE reads in MiXCR, one entry per CDR3 protein. The top ten clones hold roughly 3.7% of a sample with 200,000 to 250,000 distinct CDR3 sequences, 12% of them seen once. These data also formed part of another study, on yellow fever vaccine responses in identical twins. That study adds: Twins reportedly mounted vaccine T cell responses that seemed partly convergent, partly personalized.

Sequenced material: memory (CD45RO+) T cells sorted from blood. The J gene is TRBJ2-1, the V gene TRBV10-3, with 7 nucleotides matching TRBD1. The source is a woman between 18 and 29 years old in good health. This CDR3 reads CAIGRQIGTDNEQFF. The CDR3 DNA reads as TGTGCCATCGGAAGACAAATAGGGACAGACAATGAGCAGTTCTTC.